This T cell receptor (beta chain) originates from a study of shared clonotypes between healthy human individuals. Points on this clone: Its target is not known.

Germline CDR1 SGHNT, CDR2 YENEEA. The CDR3 sequence is 15 residues long. Losses at the gene ends were 3 bases for V and 6 bases for J; bases not matched to a gene: 7. CD45RO negativity and positive selection for CCR7 defined naive CD8 cells, a population that excluded terminally differentiated effector memory CD45RA+ cells. Overall study results and limits: Some clonotypes were shared by all four sorted-subset donors, while others were not shared. The non-shared ones had lower generation probabilities than the shared ones. Among the subsets, naive ones generally showed larger estimated richness than memory ones.

The run depth of the assay was deep. Each sorted subset replicate got 200 ng genomic DNA, tens of thousands of genomes. Clones were sequenced by immunoSEQ multiplex PCR, and TCRdb holds only the in-frame ones, with some missing. The sample holds about 580,000 clones, roughly 98% seen once. Sequenced input: naive CD8+ T cells sorted from blood. The sequence came from a man aged 30-40 years in good health. The chain links TRBV11-3 to TRBJ2-1; 8 bases line up with TRBD1. CDR3 bases: TGTGCCAGCAGCTTCGGGACAGGCCTTTTCAATGAGCAGTTCTTC. It is translated as CASSFGTGLFNEQFF.